This is a list of T cell receptor beta chains from one sample in a study of T cell changes during pregnancy in multiple sclerosis. Profiled with immunoSEQ multiplex PCR; TCRdb holds only in-frame clones, not every one. The sample lists roughly 40,000 clones, about 90% occurring once. Sequencing was performed on CD4+ T cells from peripheral blood mononuclear cells, taken before pregnancy. These receptors came from a female donor with multiple sclerosis, enrolled in a pregnancy study. CDR3s include the opening cysteine and the closing phenylalanine or tryptophan. The D gene is left open where the match is weak. Size is omitted from some rows. Given values are once, few, many or a class for expanded clones.

D	J	V	length	size	CDR3	DNA
TRBD2	TRBJ2-7	TRBV10-3	14	-	CAIREGAGAYEQYF	TGTGCCATCAGGGAAGGGGCGGGAGCCTACGAGCAGTACTTC
TRBD1	TRBJ1-2	TRBV6-4	14	-	CASSEQGIDYGYTF	TGTGCCAGCAGCGAACAGGGGATAGACTATGGCTACACCTTC
-	TRBJ1-5	TRBV30	16	-	CAWSSGQPYSNQPQHF	TGTGCCTGGAGTTCGGGACAACCTTATAGCAATCAGCCCCAGCATTTT
TRBD1	TRBJ2-7	TRBV7-2	15	-	CASSPGGTGSYEQYF	TGTGCCAGCAGCCCCGGGGGGACAGGGTCCTACGAGCAGTACTTC
-	TRBJ1-5	TRBV19	15	-	CASSRTMGVDQPQHF	TGTGCCAGTAGTAGAACCATGGGCGTCGATCAGCCCCAGCATTTT
-	TRBJ1-2	TRBV9	15	-	CASNPAWTADYGYTF	TGTGCCAGCAACCCCGCGTGGACAGCCGACTATGGCTACACCTTC
-	TRBJ2-7	TRBV18	14	-	CASSPPSRAYEQYF	TGTGCCAGCTCACCACCGAGCAGGGCCTACGAGCAGTACTTC
TRBD1	TRBJ1-4	TRBV11-2	16	once	CASSIPWTGGGEKLFF	TGTGCCAGCAGCATCCCCTGGACAGGCGGAGGGGAAAAACTGTTTTTT
TRBD2	TRBJ2-5	TRBV7-2	15	-	CASSLGAGGPETQYF	TGTGCCAGCAGCTTAGGGGCGGGGGGCCCAGAGACCCAGTACTTC
-	TRBJ2-3	TRBV5-1	16	-	CASSLAVAGFPDTQYF	TGCGCCAGCAGCTTGGCCGTGGCGGGGTTCCCAGATACGCAGTATTTT
-	TRBJ2-2	TRBV29-1	14	-	CSVTTGVTSGELFF	TGCAGCGTAACTACGGGGGTTACGAGCGGGGAGCTGTTTTTT
TRBD1	TRBJ1-2	TRBV19	14	-	CASSPRTGEGGYTF	TGTGCCAGTAGTCCTCGGACAGGCGAGGGGGGCTACACCTTC
TRBD1	TRBJ1-5	TRBV19	14	once	CASRTGREDQPQHF	TGTGCCAGTAGGACAGGGCGGGAGGATCAGCCCCAGCATTTT
TRBD2	TRBJ2-1	TRBV5-4	17	-	CASSLFSGTSGGSEQFF	TGTGCCAGCAGCTTGTTCTCCGGGACTAGCGGGGGATCTGAGCAGTTCTTC
-	TRBJ2-7	TRBV19	15	-	CASSSTGLGFYEQYF	TGTGCCAGTAGCAGCACAGGGCTTGGGTTCTACGAGCAGTACTTC
TRBD1	TRBJ2-5	TRBV2	17	-	CARRRPGQAPSQETQYF	TGTGCCCGCAGGAGACCGGGACAGGCCCCTTCCCAAGAGACCCAGTACTTC
-	TRBJ1-2	TRBV27	20	-	CASSLERGVGVLGSLYGYTF	TGTGCCAGCAGTTTAGAAAGGGGCGTCGGAGTATTGGGAAGTTTATATGGCTACACCTTC
-	TRBJ1-2	TRBV6-6	15	-	CASSYSVDRYYGYTF	TGTGCCAGCAGTTACTCAGTGGACAGATACTATGGCTACACCTTC
-	TRBJ2-7	TRBV18	15	-	CASSPPSGGPYEQYF	TGTGCCAGCTCACCACCGTCTGGCGGCCCCTACGAGCAGTACTTC
-	TRBJ2-2	TRBV5-4	13	-	CASSLEPGGELFF	TGTGCCAGCAGCTTGGAACCCGGCGGGGAGCTGTTTTTT
TRBD1	TRBJ2-1	TRBV7-2	17	-	CASSLFAQGASGNEQFF	TGTGCCAGCAGCTTATTTGCGCAGGGGGCATCAGGGAATGAGCAGTTCTTC
-	TRBJ1-1	TRBV18	16	-	CASSLGAVGAWTEAFF	TGTGCCAGCTCGCTTGGGGCGGTGGGGGCTTGGACTGAAGCTTTCTTT
TRBD1	TRBJ1-1	TRBV2	15	-	CASSESRTGGTEAFF	TGTGCCAGCAGTGAAAGCAGGACAGGGGGCACTGAAGCTTTCTTT